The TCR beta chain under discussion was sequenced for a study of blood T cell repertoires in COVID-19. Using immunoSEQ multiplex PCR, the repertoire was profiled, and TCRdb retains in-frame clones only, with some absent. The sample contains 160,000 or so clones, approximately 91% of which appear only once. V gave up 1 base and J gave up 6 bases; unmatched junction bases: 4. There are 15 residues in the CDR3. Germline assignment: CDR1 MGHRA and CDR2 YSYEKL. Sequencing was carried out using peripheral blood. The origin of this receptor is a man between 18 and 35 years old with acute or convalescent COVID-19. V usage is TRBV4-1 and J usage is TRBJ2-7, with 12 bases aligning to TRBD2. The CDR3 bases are TGCGCCAGCAGCCAAGGCAGACTAGCGGGAGCCGAGCAGTACTTC. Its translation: CASSQGRLAGAEQYF.